These T cell receptor beta chains were read from a single sample in a study of spatial heterogeneity in lung cancer. TCRdb ran MiXCR on the 5' RACE reads and lists one entry per CDR3 protein. The sample yields over 9,500 distinct CDR3 sequences, about a sixth seen once. Specimen: PBMCs, collected at surgery. These receptors were obtained from a male donor with early-stage non-small cell lung cancer. Both conserved end residues are part of each CDR3. The order of the fields is J gene, V gene, clone size, D gene, CDR3 protein, CDR3 DNA. The D gene is left open where the match is weak. Expanded clones are given a class, and other clones once, few, many or no size at all.

TRBJ2-3 | TRBV2 | few | NA | CASSRENTDTQYF | TGTGCCAGCTCCCGGGAGAACACAGATACGCAGTATTTT
TRBJ2-3 | TRBV13 | many | NA | CASSLESTDTQYF | TGTGCCAGCAGCTTAGAGTCGACAGATACGCAGTATTTT
TRBJ2-7 | TRBV20-1 | many | TRBD1 | CSASEGQGVRYEQYF | TGCAGTGCTAGTGAGGGACAGGGGGTCCGATACGAGCAGTACTTC
TRBJ2-1 | TRBV19 | NA | NA | CASSYFGRNPYNEQFF | TGTGCCAGTAGTTACTTTGGGCGGAACCCCTACAATGAGCAGTTCTTC
TRBJ2-1 | TRBV5-6 | many | NA | CASSLAIRERWNEQFF | TGTGCCAGCAGCTTGGCCATACGGGAGAGGTGGAATGAGCAGTTCTTC
TRBJ1-4 | TRBV28 | NA | NA | CASSLGRTEKLFF | TGTGCCAGCAGTTTAGGCAGGACTGAAAAACTGTTTTTT
TRBJ2-3 | TRBV5-1 | many | NA | CASSLSRTTDTQYF | TGCGCCAGCAGCTTGTCTCGGACCACAGATACGCAGTATTTT
TRBJ1-5 | TRBV12-3/TRBV12-4 | NA | NA | CASSSDNQPQHF | TGTGCCAGCAGTTCGGACAATCAGCCCCAGCATTTT
TRBJ2-2 | TRBV24-1 | many | TRBD2 | CATSDFGGTSGTGELFF | TGTGCCACCAGTGATTTCGGCGGGACTAGCGGGACCGGGGAGCTGTTTTTT
TRBJ2-7 | TRBV7-2 | many | NA | CASSGGGISYEQYF | TGTGCCAGCAGCGGCGGCGGGATCTCCTACGAGCAGTACTTC
TRBJ2-7 | TRBV11-2 | many | TRBD2 | CASRPGLAGSYEQYF | TGTGCCAGCAGACCAGGACTAGCGGGCTCCTACGAGCAGTACTTC
TRBJ2-5 | TRBV6-6 | many | TRBD2 | CASSYGNDGSGIETQYF | TGTGCCAGCAGTTACGGAAATGATGGTAGCGGGATAGAGACCCAGTACTTC
TRBJ2-1 | TRBV18 | many | NA | CASSPSAFNSYNEQFF | TGTGCCAGCTCACCCTCGGCGTTCAACTCCTACAATGAGCAGTTCTTC
TRBJ1-2 | TRBV5-1 | few | NA | CASSSLSGLEGYTF | TGCGCCAGCAGCTCACTGTCAGGGTTGGAAGGCTACACCTTC
TRBJ1-2 | TRBV2 | many | NA | CASSEAAGKGTNYGYTF | TGTGCCAGCAGTGAAGCGGCCGGGAAAGGGACTAACTATGGCTACACCTTC
TRBJ2-5 | TRBV12-5 | NA | TRBD2 | CASGTGLAFQETQYF | TGTGCTAGTGGGACGGGACTAGCATTCCAAGAGACCCAGTACTTC
TRBJ2-1 | TRBV7-8 | once | NA | CASTRDTSSYNEQFF | TGTGCCAGCACGAGGGACACGAGCTCCTACAATGAGCAGTTCTTC
TRBJ1-5 | TRBV28 | NA | NA | CASSFLGKGGDQPQHF | TGTGCCAGCAGTTTTCTCGGCAAAGGAGGGGATCAGCCCCAGCATTTT
TRBJ2-1 | TRBV15 | many | TRBD2 | CATSRAGLAGVVNEQFF | TGTGCCACCAGCAGAGCCGGACTAGCGGGAGTTGTGAATGAGCAGTTCTTC
TRBJ2-7 | TRBV7-9 | many | TRBD2 | CASSLGLAGGPEEQYF | TGTGCCAGCAGCTTAGGGCTAGCGGGAGGACCTGAGGAGCAGTACTTC
TRBJ1-4 | TRBV29-1 | few | NA | CSALTGSNEKLFF | TGCAGCGCCCTGACCGGGAGTAATGAAAAACTGTTTTTT